These 26 T cell receptor beta chains were all obtained from the same sample, sequenced in a study of metastatic and nonmetastatic thyroid tumors. MiXCR was used by TCRdb to re-call the PCR reads. The data contain roughly 59,000 clones, about a sixth of them seen just once; the ten biggest clones take up roughly a tenth. Before thyroid surgery, none of the patients had received any treatment. The sample consisted of blood. These TCRs come from a male donor with papillary thyroid cancer or a benign thyroid nodule (not recorded which). Some clones in this sample may be carry-over from other donors' samples.

There are a few counts of this clone. The chain has TRBV12-3 or TRBV12-4 and TRBJ1-3, with D tentatively TRBD1 (5 bases). CDR3 length equals 15 residues. The V end was cut by 7 bases, the J end by 0 bases, with 13 bases between. The CDR3 coding sequence is TGTGCCAGCACCGCGTGGGGGAGCTCTGGAAACACCATATATTTT. It encodes CASTAWGSSGNTIYF.

This clone was counted ten times or more. The V gene is TRBV14, the J gene TRBJ1-2, with a possible D match to TRBD1 (6 bases). Germline loops: CDR1 SGHDN, CDR2 FVKESK. The CDR3 runs 14 residues. V gave up 0 bases and J gave up 7 bases, with 12 bases separating them. The CDR3 region is CASSQDSGAVGYTF. The DNA for the CDR3 is TGTGCCAGCAGCCAAGATTCGGGGGCGGTTGGCTACACCTTC.

This clone has ten or more counts. This chain links TRBV20-1 with TRBJ2-5; 7 positions match TRBD2. Germline V CDR1 and CDR2: DFQATT, SNEGSKA (reference sequence). CDR3 length: 14 residues. The junction had 10 bases not matched to a gene; V was cut back by 3 bases and J by 6 bases. In DNA, the CDR3 is TGCAGTGCTAGTCCAAAAGGACTAGGGAAGACCCAGTACTTC. Translating it yields CSASPKGLGKTQYF.

This clone was seen ten or more times. The rearrangement uses TRBV11-1 and TRBJ2-1, with TRBD2 matching 7 bases. The J segment lost 0 bases and the V segment lost 1 base, leaving 9 bases of the junction unmatched. Looked up from germline, CDR1 is SGHAT and CDR2 is FQDESV (reference sequence). The CDR3 extends over 18 amino acids. CDR3 amino acids: CASSLGRVAGFSYNEQFF. CDR3 DNA sequence: TGTGCCAGCAGCTTAGGCAGGGTAGCGGGTTTCTCCTACAATGAGCAGTTCTTC.

This clone was detected ten times or more. V and J are TRBV19 and TRBJ1-6; D not resolved. The CDR3 has 16 residues. The V gene's germline CDR1 is LNHDA and CDR2 SQIVND (reference sequence). Trimming pared 8 bases from V and 6 bases from J, leaving 20 bases between. The CDR3, as DNA: TGTGCCAGTCGCCACCGGGAAGGCCGAATTAATTCACCCCTCCACTTT. Translated, it gives CASRHREGRINSPLHF.

This clone was observed a handful of times. This chain uses TRBV12-3 or TRBV12-4 with TRBJ2-7; D is perhaps TRBD2 (6 bases). V was pared by 6 bases and J by 2 bases, with 14 bases between. The CDR3 contains 14 residues. The CDR3 here is CASSRDRGTYEQYF. The CDR3 coding sequence is TGTGCCAGCAGCCGCGACCGGGGGACCTACGAGCAGTACTTC.

This clone was recorded many times. This sequence joins TRBV7-6 and TRBJ2-1; 14 bases map to TRBD2. CDR3 size: 18 residues. Germline trimming cut 1 base from V and 8 bases from J; bases unmatched to any gene: 10. In germline, CDR1 is SGHVS, CDR2 FNYEAQ. The CDR3: CASSLGRLAGGRLDEQFF. Written as DNA, the CDR3 is TGTGCCAGCAGCTTAGGACGACTAGCGGGGGGGCGCCTCGATGAGCAGTTCTTC.

Many counts were recorded for this clone. This chain links TRBV30 with TRBJ2-7; 10 nucleotides match TRBD2. Trimming removed 5 bases from V and 0 bases from J; junction bases left unmatched: 4. Germline V gene data show CDR1 as GTSNPN and CDR2 as SVGIG (reference sequence). CDR3 length equals 14 residues. The CDR3: CAWARTSGSYEQYV. For the CDR3, the DNA is TGTGCCTGGGCCCGGACTAGCGGCTCCTACGAGCAGTACGTC.

About this clone itself: Compared with germline, one end of the junction differs, possibly owing to a read error. DNA for the CDR3: TGCAGTTCTAGAGCTGAGGGCAGGGCCTACGAGCATTACTTC. Protein: CSSRAEGRAYEHYF. V usage is TRBV20-1 and J usage is TRBJ2-7; possibly TRBD1 or TRBD2 for D (5 bases each). Germline lookup yields CDR1 DFQATT and CDR2 SNEGSKA (reference sequence). This CDR3 spans 14 amino acids.

At least ten counts were recorded for this clone. The J gene is TRBJ1-2, the V gene TRBV6-2 or TRBV6-3; D is unresolved. V lost 2 bases and J 4 bases, leaving 8 bases between the germline ends. The CDR3 spans 13 residues. Germline V gene lookup returns CDR1 MNHEY and CDR2 SVGEGT. The CDR3 is CASSYGSGYGYTF. The CDR3 region has the DNA TGTGCCAGCAGTTACGGTTCGGGCTATGGCTACACCTTC.

The CDR3 is CASSPFPGQGGNEQFF. In DNA form, the CDR3 reads TGTGCCAGCTCACCATTTCCGGGACAGGGGGGTAATGAGCAGTTCTTC. V usage is TRBV18 and J usage is TRBJ2-1; the match to TRBD1 covers 11 bases. V was pared by 2 bases and J by 7 bases, with 7 bases of the junction left unmatched. Germline V gene lookup returns CDR1 KGHSH and CDR2 LQKENI. The CDR3 is 16 residues long.

This clone was counted at least ten times. The chain links TRBV18 to TRBJ1-1; D gene unclear. The germline V and J ends were trimmed by 6 bases and 0 bases, with 8 bases remaining between them. In germline, CDR1 is KGHSH, CDR2 LQKENI. The CDR3 totals 13 residues. CDR3 DNA sequence: TGTGCCAGCTCTACGGATCTGAACACTGAAGCTTTCTTT. Its translation: CASSTDLNTEAFF. Variable domain in full (rest from reference TRBV18 and TRBJ1-1): NAGVMQNPRHLVRRRGQEARLRCSPMKGHSHVYWYRQLPEEGLKFMVYLQKENIIDESGMPKERFSAEFPKEGPSILRIQQVVRGDSAAYFCASSTDLNTEAFFGQGTRLTVV.

The chain combines TRBV20-1 with TRBJ1-5; possible D gene TRBD1, 5 bases. The length of the CDR3 is 14 residues. Germline V gene sequence: CDR1 DFQATT, CDR2 SNEGSKA (reference sequence). V lost 0 bases to trimming and J lost 4 bases, with 10 bases between them. The CDR3, as DNA: TGCAGTGCTAGAGATCTGACAGAAAATCAGCCCCAGCATTTT. Amino acids: CSARDLTENQPQHF.

In this sample, this clone turned up many times. The gene calls are TRBV11-2 and TRBJ2-7, with TRBD1 identical over 9 bases. CDR3 size: 16 residues. Germline CDR1 reads SGHAT; CDR2 reads FQNNGV. V gave up 1 base and J gave up 6 bases; unmatched junction bases: 10. The CDR3 loop reads CASSLGKGTGFSEQYV. CDR3 DNA: TGTGCCAGCAGCTTAGGGAAAGGGACAGGGTTCAGCGAGCAGTACGTC.

This clone has ten or more counts. This chain connects TRBV20-1 to TRBJ2-1, with TRBD1 matching over 9 bases. V lost 0 bases, J lost 4 bases, and 7 bases stayed unmatched. Germline CDR1 is DFQATT and CDR2 is SNEGSKA (reference sequence). The CDR3 runs to 16 residues. The CDR3 sequence: CSARDVGQGAYNEQFF. DNA of the CDR3: TGCAGTGCTAGAGATGTGGGACAGGGAGCATACAATGAGCAGTTCTTC.

The table lists this clone with many counts. The chain recombines TRBV6-2 or TRBV6-3 with TRBJ2-5; TRBD1 is a possible D gene (5 bases). CDR1 is MNHEY and CDR2 is SVGEGT in the germline V gene. Trimming removed 6 bases at V and 2 bases at J, with 13 bases between. The CDR3 covers 14 residues. This CDR3 reads CASSDRIEQETQYF. The CDR3 DNA reads TGTGCCAGCAGCGACAGAATCGAGCAAGAGACCCAGTACTTC.

This clone occurred many times. V and J are TRBV3-1 and TRBJ1-1; no reliable D call. Germline CDR1 LGHDT, CDR2 YNNKEL (reference sequence). The germline V and J ends were trimmed by 3 bases and 2 bases, with 19 bases remaining between them. There are 17 residues in the CDR3. This CDR3 is CASSQNVQQFVNTEAFF. The CDR3 nucleotides read TGTGCCAGCAGCCAGAATGTACAGCAATTCGTTAACACTGAAGCTTTCTTT.

Details on this clone: One end of the junction is discordant with germline, which a read error may explain. This sequence joins TRBV7-8 and TRBJ1-1, with D unclear. Germline values: CDR1 SGHVS, CDR2 FQNEAQ. The CDR3 extends over 16 amino acids. The CDR3 bases are TGTGCAAGCAGCCGAATTGCCGGGAAAGTGAACACTGAAGCTTTCTTT. Translation: CASSRIAGKVNTEAFF.

Ten or more counts support this clone. The chain recombines TRBV15 with TRBJ2-7, with D possibly matching TRBD1 (5 bases). V lost 1 base to trimming and J lost 2 bases, with 9 bases between them. The length of the CDR3 is 14 residues. Per germline, CDR1 LNHNV and CDR2 YYDKDF (reference sequence). This CDR3 reads CATSRGGDPYEQYF. The CDR3 region has the DNA TGTGCCACCAGCAGAGGGGGCGACCCCTACGAGCAGTACTTC.

In its sample, this clone was seen a few times. The sample has other DNA sequences that encode this CDR3 too. The chain is built from TRBV7-9 and TRBJ2-2, with 11 bases matching TRBD2. J gave up 5 bases and V 6 bases, and 2 bases lay outside the gene matches. This CDR3 contains 14 residues. CDR1 and CDR2 (germline): SEHNR, FQNEAQ (reference sequence). CDR3 bases: TGTGCCAGCAGACTAGCGGGGGTTACCGGGGAGCTGTTTTTT. It yields the protein CASRLAGVTGELFF.

This clone showed up many times. V and J are TRBV6-1 and TRBJ2-4, with 14 bases identical to TRBD2. The V gene's germline CDR1 is MNHNS and CDR2 SASEGT. The CDR3 is 15 residues long. V lost 4 bases, J lost 15 bases, and 11 bases stayed unmatched. The CDR3 sequence: CASSGGLAGEEVRYF. The CDR3 coding sequence is TGTGCCAGCAGTGGGGGACTAGCGGGAGAGGAGGTTAGGTACTTC.

This clone was counted many times. The V call is TRBV12-3 or TRBV12-4, the J call TRBJ2-2, with 8 bases that match TRBD1. Losses at the gene ends were 8 bases for V and 2 bases for J; bases not matched to a gene: 4. The CDR3 consists of 14 residues. The CDR3 region has the DNA TGTGCCAGCTGGACAGGGATTAACACCGGGGAGCTGTTTTTT. Amino acids: CASWTGINTGELFF.

In this sample, this clone turned up many times. This CDR3 is missing its conserved last phenylalanine or tryptophan, likely due to a read error. No DNA is shown, since the ends of the CDR3 on it are uncertain; the CDR3 is the one TCRdb lists. Other nucleotide sequences in the sample specify the same CDR3. J is TRBJ2-5 and V is TRBV28; the table gives TRBD1 as D, unverified against the DNA. In germline, CDR1 is MDHEN, CDR2 SYDVKM. The CDR3 numbers 15 amino acids, ends counted. CDR3 sequence reads: CASAPEGRSPPQTWG.

The V call is TRBV12-3 or TRBV12-4, the J call TRBJ1-2; D uncertain. The CDR3 covers 17 residues. Trimming removed 5 bases at V and 5 bases at J, with 24 bases between. CDR3 region: CASSTDSTTGVWYGYTF. DNA of the CDR3: TGTGCCAGCAGTACCGATTCTACGACGGGAGTCTGGTATGGCTACACCTTC.

This clone was recorded many times. V usage is TRBV13 and J usage is TRBJ2-3; maybe TRBD2 (6 bases). CDR3 size: 16 residues. V lost 5 bases to trimming and J lost 1 base, with 16 bases between them. Germline V gene data show CDR1 as PRHDT and CDR2 as FYEKMQ (reference sequence). The CDR3 loop reads CASSPHGRGGTDTQYF. The CDR3 DNA is TGTGCCAGCAGCCCTCACGGGCGGGGCGGCACAGATACGCAGTATTTT.

This clone has a count of ten or more. The J gene is TRBJ2-7, the V gene TRBV9, with D perhaps TRBD2 (6 bases). Germline assignment: CDR1 SGDLS and CDR2 YYNGEE. This CDR3 contains 13 residues. The V and J ends lost 0 bases and 6 bases respectively, with 10 bases between them. The CDR3 loop is CASSVGGDREQYF. Here the CDR3 DNA reads TGTGCCAGCAGCGTAGGGGGGGATCGCGAGCAGTACTTC.